This T cell receptor (beta chain) was captured in a study of blood T cell repertoires in COVID-19. In the study overall: Whether acute or convalescent, the COVID-19 samples came from the United States, Italy and Spain. T cells, B-cell-depleted T cells, or PBMCs provided the cDNA or gDNA that served as material.

This clone showed up just once. The authors' processing: Cell counts per sample came from amplifying reference gene primers. TCRdb's table, derived via immunoSEQ multiplex PCR, lists solely in-frame clones and lacks some. That table is the source of V, J and clone size, and D and trimming were worked out from the DNA. The sample shows around 58,000 clones, about 90% of them seen only once. Germline V gene lookup returns CDR1 SGHNT and CDR2 YYREEE (reference sequence). The CDR3 runs 13 residues. The V and J ends lost 3 bases and 3 bases, in that order; junction bases with no gene match: 1. The genes are TRBV5-4 and TRBJ2-3; 7 nucleotides line up with TRBD1. Sequencing was performed on peripheral blood. This sequence was found in a woman aged 60-75 years with active or convalescent COVID-19. This chain's CDR3 is CASSSQGTDTQYF. CDR3 bases: TGTGCCAGCAGCTCACAGGGGACAGATACGCAGTATTTT.